This T cell receptor (beta chain) was sequenced for a study of T-cell reconstitution after alpha-beta-depleted transplantation in children. The TCRbeta library was prepared with unique molecular identifiers. TCRdb analysed the PCR reads with MiXCR anew, one entry per CDR3 protein. The sample gives more than 75,000 distinct CDR3 sequences, 23% of which show up once; 20% to 25% is in the top ten. Germline V CDR1 and CDR2: SGHDN, FVKESK. The CDR3 consists of 16 residues. V was cut by 0 bases and J by 4 bases, with 13 bases left in between. The material sequenced was PBMCs, taken before TCRalphabeta/CD19-depleted stem cell transplant. This sequence joins TRBV14 and TRBJ2-1, with a weak D call TRBD1 (6 bases). The receptor's source is a boy between 2 and 15 years old with acute lymphoblastic leukemia, due to receive a stem cell transplant. The CDR3 nucleotides read TGTGCCAGCAGCCAAGATCAGGGGCTTCCTTACAATGAGCAGTTCTTC. It is translated as CASSQDQGLPYNEQFF.